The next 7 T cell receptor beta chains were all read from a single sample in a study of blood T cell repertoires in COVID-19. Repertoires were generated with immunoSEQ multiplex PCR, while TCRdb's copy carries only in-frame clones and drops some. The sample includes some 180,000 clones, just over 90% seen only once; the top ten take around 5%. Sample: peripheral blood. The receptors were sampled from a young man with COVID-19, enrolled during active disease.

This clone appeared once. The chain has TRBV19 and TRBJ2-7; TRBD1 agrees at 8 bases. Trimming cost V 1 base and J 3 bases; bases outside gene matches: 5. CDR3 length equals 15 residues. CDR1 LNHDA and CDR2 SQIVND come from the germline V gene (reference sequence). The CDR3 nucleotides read TGTGCCAGTAGTATAGGCGGGACAGGATTCTACGAGCAGTACTTC. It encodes CASSIGGTGFYEQYF.

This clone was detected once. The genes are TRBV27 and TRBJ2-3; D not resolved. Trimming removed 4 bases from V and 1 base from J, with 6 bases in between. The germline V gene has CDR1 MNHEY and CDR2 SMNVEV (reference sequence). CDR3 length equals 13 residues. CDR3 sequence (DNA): TGTGCCAGCAGTTACGAGGGCACAGATACGCAGTATTTT. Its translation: CASSYEGTDTQYF.

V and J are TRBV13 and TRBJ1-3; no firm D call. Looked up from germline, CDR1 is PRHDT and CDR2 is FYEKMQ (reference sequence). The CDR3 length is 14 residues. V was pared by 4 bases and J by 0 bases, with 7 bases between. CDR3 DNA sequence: TGTGCCAGCAGCTCCCTCGTCTCTGGAAACACCATATATTTT. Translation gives CASSSLVSGNTIYF.

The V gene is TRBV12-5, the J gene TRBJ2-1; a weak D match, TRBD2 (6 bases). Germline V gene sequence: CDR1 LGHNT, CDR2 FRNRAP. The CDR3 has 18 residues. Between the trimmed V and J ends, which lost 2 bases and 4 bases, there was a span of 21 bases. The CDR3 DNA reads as TGTGCTAGTGGTTTGTTCGGGACCCGGGAGTCAAGTTACAATGAGCAGTTCTTC. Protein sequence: CASGLFGTRESSYNEQFF. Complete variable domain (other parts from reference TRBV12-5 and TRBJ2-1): DARVTQTPRHKVTEMGQEVTMRCQPILGHNTVFWYRQTMMQGLELLAYFRNRAPLDDSGMPKDRFSAEMPDATLATLKIQPSEPRDSAVYFCASGLFGTRESSYNEQFFGPGTRLTVL.

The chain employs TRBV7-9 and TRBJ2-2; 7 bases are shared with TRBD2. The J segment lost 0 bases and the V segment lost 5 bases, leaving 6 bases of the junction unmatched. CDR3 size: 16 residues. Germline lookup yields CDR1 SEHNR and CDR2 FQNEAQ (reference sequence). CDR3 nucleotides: TGTGCCAGCAGCCCCCCGACTAGCTCGAACACCGGGGAGCTGTTTTTT. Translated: CASSPPTSSNTGELFF. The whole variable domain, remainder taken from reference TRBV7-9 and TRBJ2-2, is DTGVSQNPRHKITKRGQNVTFRCDPISEHNRLYWYRQTLGQGPEFLTYFQNEAQLEKSRLLSDRFSAERPKGSFSTLEIQRTEQGDSAMYLCASSPPTSSNTGELFFGEGSRLTVL.

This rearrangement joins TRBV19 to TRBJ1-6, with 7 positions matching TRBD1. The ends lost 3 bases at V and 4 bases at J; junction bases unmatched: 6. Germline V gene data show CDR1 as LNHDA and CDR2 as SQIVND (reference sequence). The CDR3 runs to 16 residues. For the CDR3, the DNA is TGTGCCAGTAGTATTCCACAGGGGTTGTATAATTCACCCCTCCACTTT. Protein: CASSIPQGLYNSPLHF. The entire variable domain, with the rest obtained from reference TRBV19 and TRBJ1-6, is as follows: DGGITQSPKYLFRKEGQNVTLSCEQNLNHDAMYWYRQDPGQGLRLIYYSQIVNDFQKGDIAEGYSVSREKKESFPLTVTSAQKNPTAFYLCASSIPQGLYNSPLHFGNGTRLTVT.

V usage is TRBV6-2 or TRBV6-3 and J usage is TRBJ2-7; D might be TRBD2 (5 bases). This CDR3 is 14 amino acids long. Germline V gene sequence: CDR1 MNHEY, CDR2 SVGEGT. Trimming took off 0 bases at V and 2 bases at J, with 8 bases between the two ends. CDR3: CASSYSDFTYEQYF. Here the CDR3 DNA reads TGTGCCAGCAGTTACTCGGACTTTACCTACGAGCAGTACTTC.